This T cell receptor beta chain was profiled in a study of blood T cell repertoires in COVID-19. On the study more broadly: Donors in the United States, Italy and Spain gave samples during acute or convalescent COVID-19. T cells, B-cell-depleted T cells, or PBMCs supplied cDNA or gDNA.

Seattle's enrolled individuals joined amid active infection and were then monitored longitudinally. The CDR3 consists of 13 residues. V was trimmed by 0 bases and J by 9 bases, leaving 12 bases between them. In germline, CDR1 is SGHNT, CDR2 YYREEE (reference sequence). Original handling: Reference gene primer amplification gave estimated nucleated cell counts. Some clones are missing from TCRdb's copy, which holds only in-frame ones; the method was immunoSEQ multiplex PCR. V, J and clone size derive from that table, while D and trimming were established from the DNA sequence. The sample lists 360,000 or so clones, more than 70% occurring once.

Source material: peripheral blood. The chain recombines TRBV5-4 with TRBJ1-2; tentatively, D is TRBD1 (6 bases). This TCR came from a woman between 55 and 75 years old with COVID-19, enrolled during active disease. Here the CDR3 DNA reads TGTGCCAGCAGCTTGGAACAGGGCCGGCGCTACACCTTC. Encoded protein: CASSLEQGRRYTF.